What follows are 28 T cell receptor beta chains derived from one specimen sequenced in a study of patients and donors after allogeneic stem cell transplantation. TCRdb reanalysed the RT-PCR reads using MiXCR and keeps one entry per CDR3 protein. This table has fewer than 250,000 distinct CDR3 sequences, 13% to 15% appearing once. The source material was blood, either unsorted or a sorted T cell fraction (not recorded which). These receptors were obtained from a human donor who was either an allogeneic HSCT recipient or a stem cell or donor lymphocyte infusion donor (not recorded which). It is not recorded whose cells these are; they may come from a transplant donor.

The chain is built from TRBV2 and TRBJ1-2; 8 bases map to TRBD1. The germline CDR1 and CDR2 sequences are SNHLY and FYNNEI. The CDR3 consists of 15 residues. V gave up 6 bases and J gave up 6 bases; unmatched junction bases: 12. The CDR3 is CASRLTAGGADGYTF. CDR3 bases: TGTGCCAGCAGACTGACCGCAGGGGGCGCCGATGGCTACACCTTC. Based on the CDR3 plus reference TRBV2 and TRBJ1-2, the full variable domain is EPEVTQTPSHQVTQMGQEVILRCVPISNHLYFYWYRQILGQKVEFLVSFYNNEISEKSEIFDDQFSVERPDGSNFTLKIRSTKLEDSAMYFCASRLTAGGADGYTFGSGTRLTVV.

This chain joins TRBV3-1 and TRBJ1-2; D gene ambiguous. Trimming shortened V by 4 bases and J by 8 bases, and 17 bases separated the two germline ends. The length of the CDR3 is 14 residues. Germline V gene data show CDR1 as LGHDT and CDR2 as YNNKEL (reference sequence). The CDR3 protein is CASSRTSAEGGYTF. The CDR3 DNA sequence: TGTGCCAGCAGCCGCACCTCCGCGGAGGGAGGCTACACCTTC.

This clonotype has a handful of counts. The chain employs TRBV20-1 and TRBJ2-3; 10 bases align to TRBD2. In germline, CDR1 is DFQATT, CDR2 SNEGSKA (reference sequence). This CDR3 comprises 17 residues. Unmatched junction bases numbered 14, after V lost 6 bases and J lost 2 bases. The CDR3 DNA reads TGCAGTGCGACACTTCTTTCTAGCGGGAGACTCACAGATACGCAGTATTTT. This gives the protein CSATLLSSGRLTDTQYF.

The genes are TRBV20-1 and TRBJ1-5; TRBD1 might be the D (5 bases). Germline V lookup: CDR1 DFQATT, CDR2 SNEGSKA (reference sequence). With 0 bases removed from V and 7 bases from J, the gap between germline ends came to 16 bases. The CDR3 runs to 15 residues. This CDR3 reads CSARDGEGLSQPQHF. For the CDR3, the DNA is TGCAGTGCTAGAGACGGCGAGGGGTTAAGCCAGCCCCAGCATTTT.

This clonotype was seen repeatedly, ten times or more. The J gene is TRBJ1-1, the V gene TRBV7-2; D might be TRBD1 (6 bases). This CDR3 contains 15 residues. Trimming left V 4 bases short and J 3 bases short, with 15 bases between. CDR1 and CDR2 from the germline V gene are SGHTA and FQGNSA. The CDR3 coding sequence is TGTGCCAGCAGCTCCAGTCCGGGACACCACACTGAAGCTTTCTTT. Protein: CASSSSPGHHTEAFF.

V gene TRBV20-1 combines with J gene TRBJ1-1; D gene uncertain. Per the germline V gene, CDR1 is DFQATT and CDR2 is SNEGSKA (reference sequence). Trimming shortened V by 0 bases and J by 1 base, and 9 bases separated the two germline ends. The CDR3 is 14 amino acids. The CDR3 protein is CSARDGRGNTEAFF. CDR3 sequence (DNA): TGCAGTGCTAGAGATGGGCGGGGGAACACTGAAGCTTTCTTT.

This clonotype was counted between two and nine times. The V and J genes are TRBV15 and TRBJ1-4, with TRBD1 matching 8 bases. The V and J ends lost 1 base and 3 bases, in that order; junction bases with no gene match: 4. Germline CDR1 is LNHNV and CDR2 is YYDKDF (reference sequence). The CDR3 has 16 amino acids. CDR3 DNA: TGTGCCACCAGCAGAGGTCGGGACAGGTCTAATGAAAAACTGTTTTTT. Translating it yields CATSRGRDRSNEKLFF.

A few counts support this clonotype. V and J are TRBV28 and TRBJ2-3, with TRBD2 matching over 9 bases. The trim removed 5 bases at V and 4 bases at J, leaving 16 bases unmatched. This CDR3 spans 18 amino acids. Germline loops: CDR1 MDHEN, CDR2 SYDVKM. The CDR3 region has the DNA TGTGCCAGCAGTCCACCCCATAGCGGGAGAGATCGGTCAGATACGCAGTATTTT. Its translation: CASSPPHSGRDRSDTQYF.

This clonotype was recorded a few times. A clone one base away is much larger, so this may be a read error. The CDR3 sequence: CASSYDPNTEAFF. DNA for the CDR3: TGTGCCAGCAGCTACGACCCGAACACTGAAGCTTTCTTT. The rearrangement joins TRBV11-2 to TRBJ1-1; D unresolved. Trimming took 4 bases from V and 1 from J, leaving 7 bases between them. The CDR3 contains 13 residues. Germline V gene data show CDR1 as SGHAT and CDR2 as FQNNGV.

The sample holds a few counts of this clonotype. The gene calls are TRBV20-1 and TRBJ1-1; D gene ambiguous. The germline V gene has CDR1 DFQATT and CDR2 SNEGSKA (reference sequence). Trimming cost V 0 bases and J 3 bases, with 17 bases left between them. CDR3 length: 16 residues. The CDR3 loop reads CSARDIKAGPYTEAFF. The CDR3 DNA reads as TGCAGTGCTAGAGATATTAAGGCGGGCCCCTACACTGAAGCTTTCTTT.

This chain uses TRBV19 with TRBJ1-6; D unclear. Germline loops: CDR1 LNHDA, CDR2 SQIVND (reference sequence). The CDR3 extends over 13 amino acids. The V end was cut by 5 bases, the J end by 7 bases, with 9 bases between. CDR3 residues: CASSVQENSPLHF. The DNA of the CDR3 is TGTGCCAGTAGTGTCCAGGAGAATTCACCCCTCCACTTT.

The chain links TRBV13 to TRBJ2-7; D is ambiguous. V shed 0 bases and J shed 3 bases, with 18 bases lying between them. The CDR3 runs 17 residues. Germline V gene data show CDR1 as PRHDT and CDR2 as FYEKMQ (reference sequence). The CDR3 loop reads CASSLGFRNGRNYEQYF. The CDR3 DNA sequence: TGTGCCAGCAGCTTAGGATTCAGGAACGGCAGGAACTACGAGCAGTACTTC.

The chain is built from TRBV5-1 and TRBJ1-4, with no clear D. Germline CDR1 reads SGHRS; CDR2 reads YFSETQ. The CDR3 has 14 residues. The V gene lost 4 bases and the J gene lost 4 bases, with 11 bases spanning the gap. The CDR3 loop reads CASSPSGRNEKLFF. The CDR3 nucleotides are TGCGCCAGCAGCCCATCCGGCCGTAATGAAAAACTGTTTTTT. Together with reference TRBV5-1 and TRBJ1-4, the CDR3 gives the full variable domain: KAGVTQTPRYLIKTRGQQVTLSCSPISGHRSVSWYQQTPGQGLQFLFEYFSETQRNKGNFPGRFSGRQFSNSRSEMNVSTLELGDSALYLCASSPSGRNEKLFFGSGTQLSVL.

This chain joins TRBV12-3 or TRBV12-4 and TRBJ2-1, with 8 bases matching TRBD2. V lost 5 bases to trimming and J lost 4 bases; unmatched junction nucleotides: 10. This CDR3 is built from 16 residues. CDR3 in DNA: TGTGCCAGCAGTGGCTCTGGGCTAGCGGGTTACAATGAGCAGTTCTTC. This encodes CASSGSGLAGYNEQFF.

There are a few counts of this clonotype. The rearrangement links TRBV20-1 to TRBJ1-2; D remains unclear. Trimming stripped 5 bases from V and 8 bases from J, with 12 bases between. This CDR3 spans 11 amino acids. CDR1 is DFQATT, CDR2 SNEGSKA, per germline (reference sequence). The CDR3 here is CSAGEPSGYTF. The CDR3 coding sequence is TGCAGTGCTGGCGAGCCGTCCGGCTACACCTTC.

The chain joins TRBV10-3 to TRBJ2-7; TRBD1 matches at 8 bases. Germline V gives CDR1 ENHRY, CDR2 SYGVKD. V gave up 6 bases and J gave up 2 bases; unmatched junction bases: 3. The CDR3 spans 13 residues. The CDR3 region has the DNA TGTGCCATCAGCGACAGGGGCCCCTACGAGCAGTACTTC. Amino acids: CAISDRGPYEQYF.

CDR3 in DNA: TGTGCCAGTAGTATCGGAGGGGCGGGGATGTTGCTGTTTTTT. Its translation is CASSIGGAGMLLFF. This sequence joins TRBV19 and TRBJ1-4; maybe TRBD1 (5 bases). The CDR3 sequence is 14 residues long. V gave up 3 bases and J gave up 14 bases, with 19 bases separating them. Germline-derived CDR1 and CDR2 are LNHDA and SQIVND (reference sequence).

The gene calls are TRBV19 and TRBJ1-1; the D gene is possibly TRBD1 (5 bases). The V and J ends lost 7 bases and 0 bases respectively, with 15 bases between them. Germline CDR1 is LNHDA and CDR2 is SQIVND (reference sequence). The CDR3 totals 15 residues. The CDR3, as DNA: TGTGCCAGTATAGGTCGGGCAGGGATGAACACTGAAGCTTTCTTT. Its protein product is CASIGRAGMNTEAFF.

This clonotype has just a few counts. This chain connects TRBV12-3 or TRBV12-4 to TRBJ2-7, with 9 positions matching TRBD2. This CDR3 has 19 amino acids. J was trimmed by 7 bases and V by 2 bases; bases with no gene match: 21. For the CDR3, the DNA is TGTGCCAGCAGTTTAACTCCTCTATGGCGGGAGGGCCTTTCAGGGGAGCAGTACTTC. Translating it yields CASSLTPLWREGLSGEQYF.

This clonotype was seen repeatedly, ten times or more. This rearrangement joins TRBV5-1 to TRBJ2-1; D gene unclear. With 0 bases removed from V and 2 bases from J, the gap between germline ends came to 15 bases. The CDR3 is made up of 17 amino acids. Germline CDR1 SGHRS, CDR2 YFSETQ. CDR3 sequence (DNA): TGCGCCAGCAGCTTGGGGTACTGGCGGCAGACCTACAATGAGCAGTTCTTC. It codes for CASSLGYWRQTYNEQFF.

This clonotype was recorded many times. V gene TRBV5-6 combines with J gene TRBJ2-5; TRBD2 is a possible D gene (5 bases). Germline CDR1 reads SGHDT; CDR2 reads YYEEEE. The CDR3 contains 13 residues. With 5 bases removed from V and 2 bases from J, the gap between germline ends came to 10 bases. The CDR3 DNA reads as TGTGCCAGCAGGCCGGACTTTCAAGAGACCCAGTACTTC. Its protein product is CASRPDFQETQYF. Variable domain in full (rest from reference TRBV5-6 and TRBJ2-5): DAGVTQSPTHLIKTRGQQVTLRCSPKSGHDTVSWYQQALGQGPQFIFQYYEEEERQRGNFPDRFSGHQFPNYSSELNVNALLLGDSALYLCASRPDFQETQYFGPGTRLLVL.

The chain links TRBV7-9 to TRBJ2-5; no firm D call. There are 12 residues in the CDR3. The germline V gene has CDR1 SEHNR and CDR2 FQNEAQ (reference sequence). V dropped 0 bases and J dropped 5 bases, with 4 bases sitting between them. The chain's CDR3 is CASSLALETQYF. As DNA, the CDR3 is TGTGCCAGCAGCTTAGCGTTGGAGACCCAGTACTTC.

The CDR3 DNA reads as TGTGCCTGGAGACTCCAAGAGACCCAGTACTTC. It specifies CAWRLQETQYF. V usage is TRBV30 and J usage is TRBJ2-5; D unclear. CDR3 size: 11 residues. The germline V gene encodes CDR1 GTSNPN and CDR2 SVGIG (reference sequence). Deletions cut 3 bases from V and 1 base from J, with 3 bases between.

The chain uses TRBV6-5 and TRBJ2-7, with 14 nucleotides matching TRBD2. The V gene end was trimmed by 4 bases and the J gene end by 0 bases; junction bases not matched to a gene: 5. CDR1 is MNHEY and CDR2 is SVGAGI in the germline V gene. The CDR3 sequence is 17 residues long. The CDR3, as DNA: TGTGCCAGCAGTTCCGGACTAGCGGGAGGCCTCTCCTACGAGCAGTACTTC. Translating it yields CASSSGLAGGLSYEQYF.

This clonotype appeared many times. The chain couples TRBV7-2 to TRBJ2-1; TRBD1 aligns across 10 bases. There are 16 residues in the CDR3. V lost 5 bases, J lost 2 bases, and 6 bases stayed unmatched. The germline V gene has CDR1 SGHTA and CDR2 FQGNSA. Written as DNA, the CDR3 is TGTGCCAGCAGCGGAGCCGGGACAGGGGCCTACAATGAGCAGTTCTTC. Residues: CASSGAGTGAYNEQFF. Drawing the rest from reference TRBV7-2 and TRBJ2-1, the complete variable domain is GAGVSQSPSNKVTEKGKDVELRCDPISGHTALYWYRQSLGQGLEFLIYFQGNSAPDKSGLPSDRFSAERTGGSVSTLTIQRTQQEDSAVYLCASSGAGTGAYNEQFFGPGTRLTVL.

For the CDR3, the DNA is TGTGCCAGCAGTTACTCGCGACCCACCCTTAAGGTTGGCTACACCTTC. Amino acids: CASSYSRPTLKVGYTF. This chain connects TRBV6-5 to TRBJ1-2, with D unresolved. V lost 0 bases and J 7 bases, leaving 18 bases between the germline ends. The CDR3 sequence is 16 residues long. The germline V gene encodes CDR1 MNHEY and CDR2 SVGAGI.

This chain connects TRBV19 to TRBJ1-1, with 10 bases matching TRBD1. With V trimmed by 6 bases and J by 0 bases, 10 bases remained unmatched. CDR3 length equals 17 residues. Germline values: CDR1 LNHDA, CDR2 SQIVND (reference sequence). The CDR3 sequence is CASRMDRGTDMNTEAFF. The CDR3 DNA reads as TGTGCCAGTAGGATGGACAGGGGGACCGATATGAACACTGAAGCTTTCTTT.

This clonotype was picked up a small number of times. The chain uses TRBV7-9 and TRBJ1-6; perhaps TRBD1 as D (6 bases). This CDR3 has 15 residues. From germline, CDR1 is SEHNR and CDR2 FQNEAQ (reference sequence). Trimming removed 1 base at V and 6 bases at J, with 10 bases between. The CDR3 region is CASSLEDRINSPLHF. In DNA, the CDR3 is TGTGCCAGCAGCTTAGAAGACAGGATTAATTCACCCCTCCACTTT. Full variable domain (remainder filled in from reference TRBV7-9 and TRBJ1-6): DTGVSQNPRHKITKRGQNVTFRCDPISEHNRLYWYRQTLGQGPEFLTYFQNEAQLEKSRLLSDRFSAERPKGSFSTLEIQRTEQGDSAMYLCASSLEDRINSPLHFGNGTRLTVT.